This is a list of T cell receptor beta chains from one sample in a study of T cell responses to AZD1222 COVID-19 vaccine. Using immunoSEQ multiplex PCR, the repertoire was profiled, and TCRdb retains in-frame clones only, with some absent. The sample gives roughly 150,000 clones, approximately 90% of which show up once; 1.9% is in the top ten. The sequencing here drew on peripheral blood, taken on day 0 of AZD1222 vaccination. Receptors originate from an adult in good health. Each CDR3 is given with its conserved first and last residue. A D gene is named only where the DNA matches it firmly. Size is omitted from some rows. Given values are once, few, many or a class for expanded clones.

v_call: TRBV5-1; d_call: -; j_call: TRBJ1-1; clone_size: -; cdr3_nt: TGCGCCAGCAGCTTGGTTCCTGAGAACACTGAAGCTTTCTTT; cdr3_aa: CASSLVPENTEAFF
v_call: TRBV25-1; d_call: TRBD2; j_call: TRBJ2-2; clone_size: -; cdr3_nt: TGTGCCAGCAGTGGAGCGGGAGGGCCTATCGGGGAGCTGTTTTTT; cdr3_aa: CASSGAGGPIGELFF
v_call: TRBV5-1; d_call: TRBD1; j_call: TRBJ2-3; clone_size: once; cdr3_nt: TGCGCCAGCAGCCTCACAAGTTTGACAGGGGGCTTTTCATCTAGCACAGATACGCAGTATTTT; cdr3_aa: CASSLTSLTGGFSSSTDTQYF
v_call: TRBV28; d_call: TRBD2; j_call: TRBJ2-1; clone_size: -; cdr3_nt: TGTGCCAGCAGTCCTATTGGGGCTAGCGGCTACAATGAGCAGTTCTTC; cdr3_aa: CASSPIGASGYNEQFF
v_call: TRBV3-1/TRBV3-2; d_call: -; j_call: TRBJ1-3; clone_size: -; cdr3_nt: TGTGCCAGCCCTACTGGGGCACTCTCTGGAAACACCATATATTTT; cdr3_aa: CASPTGALSGNTIYF
v_call: TRBV27; d_call: -; j_call: TRBJ1-2; clone_size: -; cdr3_nt: TGTGCCAGCAGTTTAATGGGGGGTTGGATTGGCTACACCTTC; cdr3_aa: CASSLMGGWIGYTF
v_call: TRBV11-2; d_call: -; j_call: TRBJ2-2; clone_size: once; cdr3_nt: TGTGCCAGCAGCGTAAACACCGGGGAGCTGTTTTTT; cdr3_aa: CASSVNTGELFF
v_call: TRBV6-2/TRBV6-3; d_call: -; j_call: TRBJ1-6; clone_size: -; cdr3_nt: TGTGCCAGCAGTTATTGGGGCGGACCCCTCCACTTT; cdr3_aa: CASSYWGGPLHF
v_call: TRBV11-2; d_call: -; j_call: TRBJ1-3; clone_size: once; cdr3_nt: TGTGCCAGCAGCCCTCGGACAGTTTCTGGAAACACCATATATTTT; cdr3_aa: CASSPRTVSGNTIYF
v_call: TRBV28; d_call: -; j_call: TRBJ2-1; clone_size: few; cdr3_nt: TGTGCCAGCTTTTCGCAAACCCCGAGCTCCTACAATGAGCAGTTCTTC; cdr3_aa: CASFSQTPSSYNEQFF
v_call: TRBV11-2; d_call: -; j_call: TRBJ1-1; clone_size: -; cdr3_nt: TGTGCCAGCAGCTTTAGGACCGGGAGCGAAGCTTTCTTT; cdr3_aa: CASSFRTGSEAFF
v_call: TRBV10-1; d_call: -; j_call: TRBJ1-1; clone_size: -; cdr3_nt: TGCGCCAGCAGTGAGTCTTCAAGCCTTATGAACACTGAAGCTTTCTTT; cdr3_aa: CASSESSSLMNTEAFF
v_call: TRBV5-5; d_call: -; j_call: TRBJ1-1; clone_size: -; cdr3_nt: TGTGCCAGCAGCTTGTCCCGGAATTGGAACACTGAAGCTTTCTTT; cdr3_aa: CASSLSRNWNTEAFF
v_call: TRBV7-8; d_call: -; j_call: TRBJ2-5; clone_size: -; cdr3_nt: TGTGCCAGCAGCCAACTGGCGGCGGGGACCCAGTACTTC; cdr3_aa: CASSQLAAGTQYF
v_call: TRBV5-1; d_call: -; j_call: TRBJ1-1; clone_size: -; cdr3_nt: TGCGCCAGCAGCTTGGCCCAGGTGGGCCGGCCTGAAGCTTTCTTT; cdr3_aa: CASSLAQVGRPEAFF
v_call: TRBV28; d_call: -; j_call: TRBJ2-2; clone_size: -; cdr3_nt: TGTGCCAGCAGTCCACGACGGGGGGCTGTCACCGGGGAGCTGTTTTTT; cdr3_aa: CASSPRRGAVTGELFF
v_call: TRBV5-4; d_call: TRBD1; j_call: TRBJ1-1; clone_size: -; cdr3_nt: TGTGCCAGCAGCTTGGCCAAGGGGACAGGGTTGGCTTTCTTT; cdr3_aa: CASSLAKGTGLAFF
v_call: TRBV24-1; d_call: -; j_call: TRBJ2-1; clone_size: -; cdr3_nt: TGTGCCACCAGTGATTTTGGCTATAAGGGCAATGAGCAGTTCTTC; cdr3_aa: CATSDFGYKGNEQFF
v_call: TRBV7-9; d_call: -; j_call: TRBJ1-1; clone_size: -; cdr3_nt: TGTGCCAGCTCCGCCGCCGGACAGAACACTGAAGCTTTCTTT; cdr3_aa: CASSAAGQNTEAFF
v_call: TRBV7-2; d_call: -; j_call: TRBJ1-2; clone_size: -; cdr3_nt: TGTGCCAGCAGCTTAGGGGACCGAGTAACGCTTGGCTACACCTTC; cdr3_aa: CASSLGDRVTLGYTF
v_call: TRBV15; d_call: -; j_call: TRBJ2-7; clone_size: -; cdr3_nt: TGTGCCACCAGCAGAGATGATTTAGGGGCAGGCCACGAGCAGTACTTC; cdr3_aa: CATSRDDLGAGHEQYF
v_call: TRBV5-1; d_call: -; j_call: TRBJ2-7; clone_size: -; cdr3_nt: TGCGCCAGCAGCTTGGAAGGTAGCTCCTACGAGCAGTACTTC; cdr3_aa: CASSLEGSSYEQYF
v_call: TRBV7-3; d_call: -; j_call: TRBJ1-1; clone_size: -; cdr3_nt: TGTGCCAGCAGCTTACAGGGGAGTGTCACTGAAGCTTTCTTT; cdr3_aa: CASSLQGSVTEAFF
v_call: TRBV7-3; d_call: -; j_call: TRBJ1-1; clone_size: -; cdr3_nt: TGTGCCAGCAGCTTAAACGGGAACACTGAAGCTTTCTTT; cdr3_aa: CASSLNGNTEAFF